A selection of T cell receptor beta chains follows, all from one sample in a study of T cells expressing NK-cell markers. For each CDR3 protein, TCRdb gives one entry from its re-call of the 5' RACE reads, without DNA. Its table lists about 540,000 distinct CDR3 sequences. Source material: blood T cells: a sorted CD56 or NKG2C T cell subset, CD4+ or CD8+ T cells, or bulk PBMC T cells (not recorded which). The origin of the receptors is a young man in good health. Both conserved end residues are part of each CDR3.

TRBJ2-2 | 20 | TRBV12-3/TRBV12-4 | CASSSQGRLGGGPDTGELFF
TRBJ2-7 | 16 | TRBV7-2 | CASSPLPRRTSSEQYF
TRBJ2-3 | 14 | TRBV29-1 | CSVPSSGRRDTQYF
TRBJ2-1 | 19 | TRBV11-2 | CASSSILGGLASNSPEQFF
TRBJ2-1 | 15 | TRBV5-1 | CASSGGHEKNNEQFF
TRBJ1-4 | 16 | TRBV27 | CASSLTDRGSNEKLFF
TRBJ1-4 | 15 | TRBV6-1 | CANRTGDYDNEKLFF
TRBJ2-5 | 13 | TRBV24-1 | CATSGPGVGTQYF
TRBJ1-1 | 14 | TRBV4-2 | CASSQYRSSTEAFF
TRBJ2-7 | 16 | TRBV20-1 | CSASGQGGLAGPEQYF
TRBJ2-1 | 13 | TRBV6-5 | CASSYLRGTEQFF
TRBJ2-5 | 13 | TRBV4-3 | CASSQRRQGTQYF
TRBJ1-4 | 13 | TRBV10-3 | CAIKQGAGEKLFF
TRBJ1-1 | 11 | TRBV12-5 | CASGPRDAAFF
TRBJ2-5 | 13 | TRBV7-8 | CASSFDRGRTQYF
TRBJ2-3 | 13 | TRBV4-3 | CASSQGLTDTQYF
TRBJ2-1 | 17 | TRBV5-1 | CASNPLGETSGRSEQFF
TRBJ2-3 | 16 | TRBV12-3/TRBV12-4 | CASNDKDRTNTDTQYF
TRBJ1-2 | 13 | TRBV27 | CASSFRGGYGYTF
TRBJ2-7 | 13 | TRBV30 | CAWSPGPINEQYF
TRBJ1-5 | 13 | TRBV12-3/TRBV12-4 | CASSSTADQPQHF
TRBJ1-5 | 14 | TRBV12-3/TRBV12-4 | CASSRTGMDQPQHF
TRBJ1-1 | 13 | TRBV5-5 | CASSQGTHTEAFF
TRBJ2-1 | 19 | TRBV15 | CATSRDGPLVGGSYNEQFF
TRBJ2-1 | 14 | TRBV30 | CAWSWAGGGNEQFF
TRBJ1-4 | 13 | TRBV20-1 | CSAGELGQEKLFF
TRBJ2-5 | 11 | TRBV29-1 | CSVWGSETQYF
TRBJ2-1 | 12 | TRBV12-5 | CASVNPGYEQFF
TRBJ2-5 | 14 | TRBV14 | CASSQVLSQETQYF
TRBJ2-1 | 15 | TRBV5-1 | CASSPDRDPNNEQFF
TRBJ1-2 | 15 | TRBV6-5 | CASSYSPGTGYGYTF
TRBJ2-1 | 19 | TRBV3-1 | CASSQDFSWGKSSYNEQFF
TRBJ2-7 | 14 | TRBV27 | CASNPTGLAHEQYF
TRBJ2-5 | 15 | TRBV20-1 | CSARDSGRAEETQYF
TRBJ2-5 | 15 | TRBV11-2 | CASSLSGMKEETQYF
TRBJ2-2 | 14 | TRBV7-3 | CASSSYKDTGELFF
TRBJ2-3 | 16 | TRBV6-2/TRBV6-3 | CASSYRKRKSTDTQYF
TRBJ2-3 | 13 | TRBV7-9 | CASSLNRADTQYF
TRBJ2-1 | 20 | TRBV6-2/TRBV6-3 | CASSYYDRDWRERSYNEQFF
TRBJ2-7 | 16 | TRBV19 | CASSIGAGPGSYEQYF
TRBJ2-5 | 13 | TRBV20-1 | CSASDRGRETQYF
TRBJ2-7 | 12 | TRBV29-1 | CSVGQPEYEQYF